What follows is one TCR beta chain and its context. Its antigen is unidentified. Using immunoSEQ multiplex PCR, the repertoire was profiled, and TCRdb retains in-frame clones only, with some absent. The repertoire includes about 70,000 clones, around 83% of them detected once, and over 8% sits in the top ten. Losses at the gene ends were 4 bases for V and 4 bases for J; bases not matched to a gene: 8. The CDR3 spans 15 residues. The germline gives CDR1 LGHDT, CDR2 YNNKEL (reference sequence). The data belong to a study of T cell responses to AZD1222 COVID-19 vaccine. Across the whole study: Pooling covered second doses at about 4 or about 12 weeks. Study-level findings and limits: Among AZD1222 vaccinees, only six or seven were seropositive at baseline. It was only after the peak T cell response that any repertoires were sampled. Reportedly, nearly half of unique spike TCRs recognized epitopes outside B.1.351/B.1.1.7 mutations.

Material: peripheral blood, obtained on day 0 of AZD1222 vaccination. The TCR sequence derives from an adult in good health. This chain links TRBV3-1 (or the pseudogene TRBV3-2) with TRBJ1-2; 8 bases match TRBD1. CDR3 residues: CASSLGQGPGYGYTF. The CDR3 bases are TGTGCCAGCAGCCTTGGACAGGGCCCTGGCTATGGCTACACCTTC.